Below, 26 T cell receptor beta chains from the same sample are listed, as sequenced in a study of blood T cell repertoires in COVID-19. The protocol was immunoSEQ multiplex PCR, while the TCRdb copy is restricted to in-frame clones and leaves out a portion. The table includes about 270,000 clones, about 87% detected once. The specimen was PBMCs or T cells enriched from blood (not recorded which). The receptors here all came from a woman in her fifties or sixties who had recovered from COVID-19.

This chain links TRBV29-1 with TRBJ2-1; 9 bases map to TRBD1. J lost 4 bases, V lost 1 base, and 8 bases had no gene match. From germline, CDR1 is SQVTM and CDR2 ANQGSEA. The CDR3 extends over 16 amino acids. The CDR3 spells CSVEGFTGGAYNEQFF. The DNA for the CDR3 is TGCAGCGTTGAAGGATTTACAGGGGGCGCATACAATGAGCAGTTCTTC.

V usage is TRBV19 and J usage is TRBJ1-3; 7 positions match TRBD1. The trim removed 4 bases at V and 4 bases at J, leaving 10 bases unmatched. Per germline, CDR1 LNHDA and CDR2 SQIVND (reference sequence). This CDR3 region has 16 residues. The chain's CDR3 is CASSTLRGTAGNTIYF. For the CDR3, the DNA is TGTGCCAGTAGTACTCTCAGGGGGACAGCCGGAAACACCATATATTTT.

The chain couples TRBV7-9 to TRBJ1-1, with D unresolved. The length of the CDR3 is 11 residues. V dropped 2 bases and J dropped 8 bases, with 6 bases sitting between them. Germline V gene data show CDR1 as SEHNR and CDR2 as FQNEAQ (reference sequence). CDR3 protein: CASSLTQEAFF. CDR3 sequence (DNA): TGTGCCAGCAGCTTAACCCAGGAAGCTTTCTTT.

The rearrangement uses TRBV29-1 and TRBJ2-3; D unresolved. CDR1 is SQVTM and CDR2 is ANQGSEA in the germline V gene. This CDR3 is 13 amino acids long. Trimming cost V 4 bases and J 6 bases, with 14 bases left between them. The CDR3 here is CSVVGRGGDTQYF. CDR3 in DNA: TGCAGCGTTGTAGGTCGCGGTGGTGATACGCAGTATTTT.

This clone was recorded only once. The rearrangement links TRBV19 to TRBJ1-5, with D unclear. Germline V gene sequence: CDR1 LNHDA, CDR2 SQIVND (reference sequence). V was clipped by 5 bases and J by 0 bases, with 11 bases between them. This CDR3 contains 15 residues. The CDR3 DNA is TGTGCCAGTAGTCCGGCGCGGCCTAGCAATCAGCCCCAGCATTTT. It encodes CASSPARPSNQPQHF.

J is TRBJ2-2 and V is TRBV7-3; 9 positions match TRBD1. The CDR3 length is 15 residues. V lost 5 bases to trimming and J lost 3 bases; unmatched junction nucleotides: 4. The germline gives CDR1 SGHTA, CDR2 FQGTGA. The CDR3 sequence is CASSTGQGHTGELFF. DNA of the CDR3: TGTGCCAGCAGCACGGGACAGGGACACACCGGGGAGCTGTTTTTT. The entire variable domain, with the rest obtained from reference TRBV7-3 and TRBJ2-2, is as follows: GAGVSQTPSNKVTEKGKYVELRCDPISGHTALYWYRQSLGQGPEFLIYFQGTGAADDSGLPNDRFFAVRPEGSVSTLKIQRTERGDSAVYLCASSTGQGHTGELFFGEGSRLTVL.

The chain recombines TRBV7-9 with TRBJ1-1, with 9 bases matching TRBD1. CDR3 size: 14 residues. V trimming: 5 bases; J trimming: 7 bases; junction bases outside the gene matches: 8. The V gene's germline CDR1 is SEHNR and CDR2 FQNEAQ (reference sequence). CDR3 in DNA: TGTGCCAGCAGCCATGACAGGGGGGGCATTGAAGCTTTCTTT. Translated, it gives CASSHDRGGIEAFF.

The rearrangement uses TRBV5-6 and TRBJ2-7; D may be TRBD2 (6 bases). The V and J ends lost 0 bases and 3 bases respectively, with 13 bases between them. The CDR3 runs 15 residues. The V gene's germline CDR1 is SGHDT and CDR2 YYEEEE. The DNA for the CDR3 is TGTGCCAGCAGCTTGGGCGGGATAGTCGGCTACGAGCAGTACTTC. Translating it yields CASSLGGIVGYEQYF.

The chain has TRBV7-8 and TRBJ2-1; no clear D. Germline CDR1 SGHVS, CDR2 FQNEAQ. The CDR3 has 15 residues. Trimming stripped 6 bases from V and 0 bases from J, with 12 bases between. CDR3 residues: CASSQPPGSYNEQFF. The CDR3 bases are TGTGCCAGCAGTCAACCACCCGGCTCCTACAATGAGCAGTTCTTC.

Details on this clone: Compared with germline, one end of the junction differs, possibly owing to a read error. The chain is built from TRBV7-7 and TRBJ2-3; the D gene is possibly TRBD1 (5 bases). Germline CDR1 and CDR2: SSHAT and FNYEAQ (reference sequence). The CDR3 extends over 15 amino acids. The CDR3 DNA is TGTGCTAGCAGCTTAGGAAGCACAGGAGCAGATACGCAGTATTTT. Amino acids: CASSLGSTGADTQYF. The full variable domain, rest sourced from reference TRBV7-7 and TRBJ2-3, is GAGVSQSPRYKVTKRGQDVTLRCDPISSHATLYWYQQALGQGPEFLTYFNYEAQPDKSGLPSDRFSAERPEGSISTLTIQRTEQRDSAMYRCASSLGSTGADTQYFGPGTRLTVL.

This rearrangement joins TRBV4-3 to TRBJ1-2; D perhaps matches TRBD1 (6 bases). Trimming pared 3 bases from V and 2 bases from J, leaving 13 bases between. The CDR3 loop spans 15 amino acids. Germline CDR1 is LGHNA and CDR2 is YSLEER. The CDR3 coding sequence is TGCGCCAGCAGCCAGGGTAAGACAGGAAACTATGGCTACACCTTC. Translation: CASSQGKTGNYGYTF.

The V and J genes are TRBV2 and TRBJ2-4; 9 bases fit TRBD1. V gave up 2 bases and J gave up 11 bases; unmatched junction bases: 10. The CDR3 is 15 amino acids. Germline V gene data show CDR1 as SNHLY and CDR2 as FYNNEI. CDR3 DNA sequence: TGTGCCAGCAGTGAAACCACAGGGGGCCGTAGCCTTCAGTACTTC. This sequence encodes CASSETTGGRSLQYF.

The chain joins TRBV25-1 to TRBJ2-1, with 10 bases that match TRBD2. Trimming cost V 7 bases and J 15 bases; bases outside gene matches: 12. The CDR3 runs 13 residues. Germline assignment: CDR1 MGHDK and CDR2 SYGVNS. This CDR3 is CASTSGSTPGPFF. The DNA for the CDR3 is TGTGCCAGCACTAGCGGGAGCACACCGGGTCCGTTCTTC.

The chain combines TRBV18 with TRBJ1-4, with D unclear. Trimming removed 5 bases from V and 7 bases from J, with 17 bases in between. CDR1 KGHSH and CDR2 LQKENI come from the germline V gene. The CDR3 contains 15 residues. The CDR3 DNA sequence: TGTGCCAGCTCATCAACGCAGGTTTCGGCTGAAAAACTGTTTTTT. Protein sequence: CASSSTQVSAEKLFF.

This clone was counted once. The chain is built from TRBV5-1 and TRBJ1-4; possibly TRBD1 for D (6 bases). This CDR3 contains 15 residues. V was pared by 1 base and J by 8 bases, with 15 bases between. Germline V lookup: CDR1 SGHRS, CDR2 YFSETQ. The CDR3 DNA sequence: TGCGCCAGCAGCTTGTTCGGCCAGGGGACAGAAAAACTGTTTTTT. It codes for CASSLFGQGTEKLFF.

The J gene is TRBJ1-4, the V gene TRBV7-8; no clear D gene. The CDR3 is 14 amino acids. From germline, CDR1 is SGHVS and CDR2 FQNEAQ. Trimming removed 2 bases at V and 8 bases at J, with 12 bases between. CDR3 nucleotide sequence: TGTGCCAGCAGCTTACCGGGGAATAAGGAAAAACTGTTTTTT. It translates to CASSLPGNKEKLFF.

This clone was recorded a few times. The chain joins TRBV7-2 to TRBJ2-3, with D uncertain. Germline-derived CDR1 and CDR2 are SGHTA and FQGNSA. V shed 1 base and J shed 0 bases, with 5 bases lying between them. The length of the CDR3 is 14 residues. CDR3 sequence reads: CASSLVQSTDTQYF. DNA for the CDR3: TGTGCCAGCAGCTTAGTACAGAGCACAGATACGCAGTATTTT. Complete variable domain (other parts from reference TRBV7-2 and TRBJ2-3): GAGVSQSPSNKVTEKGKDVELRCDPISGHTALYWYRQSLGQGLEFLIYFQGNSAPDKSGLPSDRFSAERTGGSVSTLTIQRTQQEDSAVYLCASSLVQSTDTQYFGPGTRLTVL.

The chain links TRBV6-5 to TRBJ2-1; 7 nucleotides agree with TRBD1. CDR3 size: 14 residues. V lost 6 bases and J lost 6; bases outside the gene matches: 8. Germline V gene sequence: CDR1 MNHEY, CDR2 SVGAGI. CDR3 nucleotide sequence: TGTGCCAGCAGAATGAACAGGGGTGGCAATGAGCAGTTCTTC. Its translation: CASRMNRGGNEQFF.

Here the CDR3 DNA reads TGTGCCAGCAGGGAGGACAGCGGAAACACCATATATTTT. Protein product: CASREDSGNTIYF. This chain connects TRBV25-1 to TRBJ1-3, with D perhaps TRBD1 (6 bases). The CDR3 totals 13 residues. Trimming cost V 6 bases and J 4 bases, with 10 bases left between them. Germline lookup yields CDR1 MGHDK and CDR2 SYGVNS.

The chain recombines TRBV12-3 or TRBV12-4 with TRBJ1-2, with D possibly matching TRBD1 (6 bases). The length of the CDR3 is 11 residues. Trimming left V 6 bases short and J 7 bases short, with 9 bases between. DNA for the CDR3: TGTGCCAGCAGAAAGGACAGTGGCTACACCTTC. Its translation is CASRKDSGYTF.

This clone turned up a few times. J is TRBJ1-4 and V is TRBV15; 7 nucleotides agree with TRBD1. The germline CDR1 and CDR2 sequences are LNHNV and YYDKDF (reference sequence). This CDR3 spans 14 amino acids. The trim removed 0 bases at V and 11 bases at J, leaving 6 bases unmatched. DNA for the CDR3: TGTGCCACCAGCAGAGAACCCCAGGGGGTGAAACTGTTTTTT. Protein sequence: CATSREPQGVKLFF.

The gene calls are TRBV2 and TRBJ1-2; TRBD1 matches 10 bases. The CDR3 is 16 residues long. J gave up 0 bases and V 0 bases, and 1 base lay outside the gene matches. CDR1 is SNHLY and CDR2 is FYNNEI in the germline V gene. Written as DNA, the CDR3 is TGTGCCAGCAGTGAAGCGGGGACAGGGGCTAACTATGGCTACACCTTC. Protein product: CASSEAGTGANYGYTF.

The rearrangement uses TRBV19 and TRBJ2-3, with unresolved D. The CDR3 has 12 amino acids. V lost 6 bases to trimming and J lost 3 bases, with 7 bases between them. CDR1 is LNHDA and CDR2 is SQIVND in the germline V gene (reference sequence). This CDR3 reads CASSGSTDTQYF. The CDR3 DNA reads TGTGCCAGTAGCGGGTCTACAGATACGCAGTATTTT.

J is TRBJ2-1 and V is TRBV5-1, with 9 nucleotides matching TRBD1. The CDR3 length is 16 residues. Germline-derived CDR1 and CDR2 are SGHRS and YFSETQ. V was clipped by 3 bases and J by 4 bases; unmatched bases: 8. CDR3 in amino acids: CASSYSGTGYYNEQFF. Here the CDR3 DNA reads TGCGCCAGCAGCTATTCCGGGACAGGGTATTACAATGAGCAGTTCTTC.

J is TRBJ2-3 and V is TRBV6-5; D ambiguous. Germline CDR1 and CDR2: MNHEY and SVGAGI. V lost 6 bases and J 3 bases, leaving 13 bases between the germline ends. The CDR3 has 14 amino acids. CDR3 nucleotides: TGTGCCAGCAGACCTAGAACGCAAACAGATACGCAGTATTTT. Protein: CASRPRTQTDTQYF.

The chain is built from TRBV11-2 and TRBJ1-5, with 8 positions matching TRBD1. Germline values: CDR1 SGHAT, CDR2 FQNNGV. V was pared by 2 bases and J by 5 bases, with 5 bases of the junction left unmatched. The CDR3 is 15 amino acids. The CDR3 loop is CASSLNQGAYQPQHF. As DNA, the CDR3 is TGTGCCAGCAGCTTAAATCAGGGGGCATATCAGCCCCAGCATTTT.